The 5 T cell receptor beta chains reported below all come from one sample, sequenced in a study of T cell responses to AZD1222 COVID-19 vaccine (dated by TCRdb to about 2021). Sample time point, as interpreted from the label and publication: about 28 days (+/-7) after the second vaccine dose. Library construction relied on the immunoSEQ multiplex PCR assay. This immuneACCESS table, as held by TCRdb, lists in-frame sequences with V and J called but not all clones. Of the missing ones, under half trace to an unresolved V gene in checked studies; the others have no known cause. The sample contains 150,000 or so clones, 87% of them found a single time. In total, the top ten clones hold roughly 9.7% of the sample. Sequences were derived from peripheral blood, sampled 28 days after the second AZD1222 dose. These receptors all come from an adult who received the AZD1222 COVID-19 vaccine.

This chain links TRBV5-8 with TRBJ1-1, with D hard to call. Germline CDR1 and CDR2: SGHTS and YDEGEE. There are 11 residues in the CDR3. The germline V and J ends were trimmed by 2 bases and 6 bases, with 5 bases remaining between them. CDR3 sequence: CASSLRSEAFF. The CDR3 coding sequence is TGTGCCAGCAGCTTAAGGTCTGAAGCTTTCTTT.

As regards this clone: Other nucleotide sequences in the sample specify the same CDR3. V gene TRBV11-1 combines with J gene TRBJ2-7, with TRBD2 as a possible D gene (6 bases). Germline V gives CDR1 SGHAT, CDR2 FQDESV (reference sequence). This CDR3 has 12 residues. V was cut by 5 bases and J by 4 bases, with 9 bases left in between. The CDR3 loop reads CASSPGGYEQYF. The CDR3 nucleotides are TGTGCCAGCAGCCCTGGGGGGTACGAGCAGTACTTC.

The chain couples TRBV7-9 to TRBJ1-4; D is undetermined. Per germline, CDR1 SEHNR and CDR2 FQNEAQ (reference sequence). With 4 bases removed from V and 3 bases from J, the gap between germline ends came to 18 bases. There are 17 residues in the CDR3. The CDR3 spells CASSSSNAVQSNEKLFF. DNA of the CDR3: TGTGCCAGCAGCTCTTCGAACGCGGTACAGTCTAATGAAAAACTGTTTTTT.

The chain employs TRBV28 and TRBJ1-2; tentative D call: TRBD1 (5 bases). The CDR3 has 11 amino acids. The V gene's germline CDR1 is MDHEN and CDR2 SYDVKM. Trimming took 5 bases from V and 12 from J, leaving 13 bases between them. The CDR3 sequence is CASSPGTGDTF. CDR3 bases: TGTGCCAGCAGTCCCGGGACGGGAGACACCTTC.

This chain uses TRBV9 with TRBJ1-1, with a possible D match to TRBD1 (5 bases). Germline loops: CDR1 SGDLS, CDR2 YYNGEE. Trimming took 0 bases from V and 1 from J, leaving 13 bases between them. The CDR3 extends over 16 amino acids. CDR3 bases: TGTGCCAGCAGCGTAGAGGGGCGGGGAGCGAACACTGAAGCTTTCTTT. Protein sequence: CASSVEGRGANTEAFF.